This T cell receptor beta chain was obtained from a study of control samples from healthy donors and cancer patients. Using immunoSEQ multiplex PCR, the repertoire was profiled, and TCRdb retains in-frame clones only, with some absent. The table has roughly 100,000 clones, around nine tenths seen once. Trimming left V 0 bases short and J 3 bases short, with 9 bases between. Germline loops: CDR1 MGHRA, CDR2 YSYEKL. CDR3 length: 15 amino acids. Sequencing was done on a sample of blood. The chain joins TRBV4-1 to TRBJ1-5, with no clear D. This clonotype originated in a man aged 25-40 years in good health. For the CDR3, the DNA is TGCGCCAGCAGCCAAGATGGGCGGGACAATCAGCCCCAGCATTTT. It is translated as CASSQDGRDNQPQHF.